This T cell receptor beta chain was sequenced in a study of T cells in Graves' hyperthyroidism and ophthalmopathy. Study-level results: Ophthalmopathy cases were set apart from stable hyperthyroidism by a 13 V-J model.

Researchers amplified the TCR beta CDR3 regions from RNA transcripts. The HTBI primer set drove a first-round RT-PCR of the TCR CDR3. One entry per CDR3 protein, called by TCRdb with MiXCR from the multiplex PCR reads. Among 500,000 to 800,000 distinct CDR3 sequences listed, approximately 15% were seen once. In this sample, this clonotype turned up a few times. Its cognate antigen is unknown. The TCR was taken from a woman between 45 and 60 years old with Graves' ophthalmopathy. Sequenced: blood.

Here the CDR3 DNA reads TGTGCCAGCAGTGAAAGCACCGGGGAGCTGTTTTTT. This codes for CASSESTGELFF. The genes are TRBV3-1 and TRBJ2-2; no firm D call. From germline, CDR1 is LGHDT and CDR2 YNNKEL (reference sequence). V was pared by 6 bases and J by 4 bases, with 6 bases between. The CDR3 runs to 12 residues.